These 16 T cell receptor beta chains were sequenced from one sample in a study of blood T cell repertoires in COVID-19. TCRdb's table, derived via immunoSEQ multiplex PCR, lists solely in-frame clones and lacks some. The table has a few hundred thousand clones, about nine tenths seen once. Sample: PBMCs or T cells enriched from blood (not recorded which). The receptor source for this set is a woman aged 40 to 50 who had recovered from COVID-19.

The V and J genes are TRBV7-9 and TRBJ2-2, with 10 nucleotides matching TRBD2. The CDR3 length is 19 residues. V lost 1 base and J lost 4; bases outside the gene matches: 12. From germline, CDR1 is SEHNR and CDR2 FQNEAQ (reference sequence). The CDR3 DNA reads TGTGCCAGCAGCTTAGAGTGGCACGTTAGCGGGAGGCCCACCGGGGAGCTGTTTTTT. This translates into CASSLEWHVSGRPTGELFF.

This chain uses TRBV3-1 (or the pseudogene TRBV3-2) with TRBJ2-7; D is perhaps TRBD2 (7 bases). CDR1 and CDR2 from the germline V gene are LGHDT and YNNKEL (reference sequence). With 4 bases removed from V and 12 bases from J, the gap between germline ends came to 16 bases. The CDR3 spans 12 residues. CDR3 nucleotide sequence: TGTGCCAGCAGCCTATCGGAGGGGGGGCTGTACTTC. It specifies CASSLSEGGLYF.

This chain connects TRBV7-2 to TRBJ2-7, with TRBD1 matching 9 bases. CDR3 length: 16 amino acids. The ends lost 2 bases at V and 4 bases at J; junction bases unmatched: 9. The germline CDR1 and CDR2 sequences are SGHTA and FQGNSA. CDR3 in amino acids: CASSLIRDRVIYEQYF. For the CDR3, the DNA is TGTGCCAGCAGCTTAATCCGGGACAGGGTTATATACGAGCAGTACTTC.

V is TRBV10-3 and J is TRBJ2-7; weak D call: TRBD2 (5 bases). V was shortened by 6 bases and J by 6 bases, with 15 bases between the two germline ends. Germline CDR1 reads ENHRY; CDR2 reads SYGVKD. The length of the CDR3 is 13 residues. The CDR3 DNA is TGTGCCATCAGGGCCGCCGGGAATACCGAGCAGTACTTC. Amino acid sequence: CAIRAAGNTEQYF.

The chain employs TRBV28 and TRBJ2-7; D not certain. This CDR3 has 13 amino acids. Trimming took off 3 bases at V and 2 bases at J, with 8 bases between the two ends. Germline V CDR1 and CDR2: MDHEN, SYDVKM. CDR3 DNA sequence: TGTGCCAGCAGTTTGCCACTCCCCTACGAGCAGTACTTC. Translation gives CASSLPLPYEQYF.

The V gene is TRBV27, the J gene TRBJ2-1; 8 bases line up with TRBD2. Trimming took 5 bases from V and 7 from J; bases not matched to a gene: 16. Germline lookup yields CDR1 MNHEY and CDR2 SMNVEV (reference sequence). The CDR3 totals 17 residues. The DNA for the CDR3 is TGTGCCAGCAGTCTCCGTCAAGCGGGGGTCCTTTGGAATGAGCAGTTCTTC. This encodes CASSLRQAGVLWNEQFF.

V and J are TRBV2 and TRBJ1-4; 7 bases line up with TRBD1. CDR3 size: 15 residues. CDR1 is SNHLY, CDR2 FYNNEI, per germline. With V trimmed by 5 bases and J by 2 bases, 5 bases remained unmatched. The CDR3: CASSPIQGTNEKLFF. The CDR3 region has the DNA TGTGCCAGCAGTCCAATACAGGGGACTAATGAAAAACTGTTTTTT.

V gene TRBV6-6 combines with J gene TRBJ2-7; 10 bases are a match to TRBD2. The germline V gene has CDR1 MNHNY and CDR2 SVGAGI (reference sequence). After removal of 8 bases from V and 6 bases from J, the junction contained 10 bases not matched to a gene. The CDR3 is 14 residues long. The CDR3 region has the DNA TGTGCCAGCTGGGTCCTAGCGGGAGAAGGCGAGCAGTACTTC. Amino acid sequence: CASWVLAGEGEQYF.

This chain links TRBV18 with TRBJ2-7, with no clear D. The germline gives CDR1 KGHSH, CDR2 LQKENI. The germline V and J ends were trimmed by 1 base and 7 bases, with 11 bases remaining between them. CDR3 length: 13 residues. In DNA form, the CDR3 reads TGTGCCAGCTCACCACAGTTCGACTCGGAGCAGTACTTC. Amino acid sequence: CASSPQFDSEQYF.

This chain uses TRBV5-1 with TRBJ2-7; weak D call: TRBD2 (6 bases). V lost 0 bases, J lost 5 bases, and 12 bases lay in between. Germline CDR1 is SGHRS and CDR2 is YFSETQ. CDR3 size: 14 residues. This chain's CDR3 is CASSLALASHEQYF. CDR3 coding DNA: TGCGCCAGCAGCTTGGCGCTAGCGAGTCACGAGCAGTACTTC. Combining the CDR3 with reference TRBV5-1 and TRBJ2-7 gives the whole variable domain KAGVTQTPRYLIKTRGQQVTLSCSPISGHRSVSWYQQTPGQGLQFLFEYFSETQRNKGNFPGRFSGRQFSNSRSEMNVSTLELGDSALYLCASSLALASHEQYFGPGTRLTVT.

The rearrangement uses TRBV27 and TRBJ2-7; a weak D match, TRBD1 (5 bases). The CDR3 spans 15 residues. V was pared by 10 bases and J by 2 bases, with 21 bases between. Germline-derived CDR1 and CDR2 are MNHEY and SMNVEV (reference sequence). Here the CDR3 DNA reads TGTGCCACCCTATCTTTTTTTGGGGCTACCTACGAGCAGTACTTC. Translation: CATLSFFGATYEQYF.

The chain employs TRBV28 and TRBJ1-2; TRBD1 matches 7 bases. The V gene's germline CDR1 is MDHEN and CDR2 SYDVKM. The CDR3 is 14 amino acids. The ends lost 4 bases at V and 4 bases at J; junction bases unmatched: 6. The chain's CDR3 is CASSSGQRVYGYTF. CDR3 nucleotide sequence: TGTGCCAGCAGTTCGGGACAGCGCGTCTATGGCTACACCTTC.

The V call is TRBV29-1, the J call TRBJ1-4; D possibly corresponds to TRBD1 (6 bases). The germline V and J ends were trimmed by 6 bases and 3 bases, with 14 bases remaining between them. CDR1 and CDR2 (germline): SQVTM, ANQGSEA. The CDR3 extends over 14 amino acids. DNA for the CDR3: TGCAGCGTAGCATCGGGGGGCCCTAATGAAAAACTGTTTTTT. Translated, it gives CSVASGGPNEKLFF.

Comment on this clone: Other DNA sequences within the sample encode an identical CDR3. This chain links TRBV29-1 with TRBJ2-5; D gene uncertain. Germline V gene lookup returns CDR1 SQVTM and CDR2 ANQGSEA. V shed 6 bases and J shed 3 bases, with 11 bases lying between them. The CDR3 has 12 amino acids. The CDR3, as DNA: TGCAGCGTAGAGTCCGGTGAAGAGACCCAGTACTTC. This sequence encodes CSVESGEETQYF.

The chain uses TRBV4-3 and TRBJ1-2; D is uncertain. The CDR3 is 16 residues long. The germline V gene encodes CDR1 LGHNA and CDR2 YSLEER. V lost 0 bases and J lost 1, with 12 bases in between. The CDR3 bases are TGCGCCAGCAGCCAAGACGTCGGAGTACTTAACTATGGCTACACCTTC. The encoded protein is CASSQDVGVLNYGYTF.

This chain links TRBV5-1 with TRBJ2-7; D ambiguous. The CDR3 contains 14 residues. Germline loops: CDR1 SGHRS, CDR2 YFSETQ. The ends were cut back, 0 bases at V and 1 base at J, with 8 bases in the middle. The CDR3 nucleotides read TGCGCCAGCAGCTTGGATGGGCAGTCCTACGAGCAGTACTTC. Translating gives CASSLDGQSYEQYF.